This TCR beta chain stems from a study of cytomegalovirus exposure and HLA in healthy donors. Study-wide results and limits: Among TCR sequences, most were rare, though some public TCRs appeared in many donors. The listing of 150 to 200 TCR beta chains classed them as cytomegalovirus-associated. A few CMV-associated chains proved CMV antigen-specific in vitro.

In regard to this clone: Its target is unknown.

Trimming removed 0 bases from V and 4 bases from J; junction bases left unmatched: 10. Germline V gene lookup returns CDR1 SGHRS and CDR2 YFSETQ. The CDR3 runs to 16 residues. Repertoires were generated with immunoSEQ multiplex PCR, while TCRdb's copy carries only in-frame clones and drops some. The sample lists 150,000 to 200,000 clones; 85% were seen once. Sequenced sample: PBMCs. The V gene is TRBV5-1, the J gene TRBJ2-7; 7 nucleotides match TRBD1. The clonotype was recovered from a man aged 25-45 years in good health and CMV-seropositive. Here the CDR3 reads CASSLEEGQRLYEQYF. Here the CDR3 DNA reads TGCGCCAGCAGCTTGGAAGAGGGACAGAGACTTTACGAGCAGTACTTC.